This T cell receptor (beta chain) was found in a study of identical twins. Via MiXCR, TCRdb re-called the 5' RACE reads, giving one row per CDR3 protein. Of roughly 770,000 distinct CDR3 sequences in the sample, roughly 18% were seen once. This clonotype was seen only a few times. Looked up from germline, CDR1 is MNHNS and CDR2 is SASEGT. The V end was cut by 6 bases, the J end by 8 bases, with 17 bases between. The CDR3 has 14 amino acids. The same data also contributed to another study, on T cells expressing NK-cell markers.

The source of this sequence is a young woman in good health. The specimen sequenced was PBMCs. The gene calls are TRBV6-1 and TRBJ2-1, with D perhaps TRBD2 (5 bases). CDR3 region: CASSPARGLYEQFF. The CDR3 DNA reads TGTGCCAGCAGCCCCGCCCGAGGACTCTATGAGCAGTTCTTC.